The present TCR beta chain was sequenced within a study of blood T cell repertoires in COVID-19. Study as a whole: The cDNA or gDNA used as material had been derived from T cells, B-cell-depleted T cells, or PBMCs.

Original processing methods: Reference gene primer amplification in the assay estimated nucleated cell counts. Generated by immunoSEQ multiplex PCR, the TCRdb table keeps only in-frame clones and is missing some. The V and J calls and clone size were taken over from that table, and D and trimming were inferred from the DNA. In the table there are about 130,000 clones, approximately 90% of which are singletons. Trimming removed 3 bases from V and 9 bases from J, with 2 bases in between. The CDR3 covers 10 residues. Germline values: CDR1 SEHNR, CDR2 FQNEAQ (reference sequence). While infection was still active, Seattle patients were enrolled and then followed longitudinally.

The chain combines TRBV7-9 with TRBJ2-2; D is uncertain. This clonotype originated in a man in his fifties or sixties with COVID-19, enrolled during active disease. Sequencing was carried out using peripheral blood. CDR3 nucleotides: TGTGCCAGCAGCTTTAGGGAGCTGTTTTTT. Protein: CASSFRELFF. Filled out from reference TRBV7-9 and TRBJ2-2, the complete variable domain reads DTGVSQNPRHKITKRGQNVTFRCDPISEHNRLYWYRQTLGQGPEFLTYFQNEAQLEKSRLLSDRFSAERPKGSFSTLEIQRTEQGDSAMYLCASSFRELFFGEGSRLTVL.